This is a list of T cell receptor beta chains from one sample in a study of blood T cell repertoires in COVID-19. Sequenced by immunoSEQ multiplex PCR; TCRdb stores in-frame clones only, minus some. Of about 190,000 clones in the sample, more than 75% were seen once. The sequenced sample consisted of peripheral blood. The origin of the receptors is a human donor in a cohort sampled during active COVID-19. Both conserved end residues are part of each CDR3. Each record gives: D gene, clone size, J gene, V gene, CDR3 DNA, CDR3 protein. D genes are given only for firm matches. Size is stated for part of the rows, as once, few or many counts, or as a class when the clone is expanded.

>TRBD1|-|TRBJ2-5|TRBV12-3/TRBV12-4
TGTGCCAGCAGGCAGACAGGGGAGGAGACCCAGTACTTC
CASRQTGEETQYF
>TRBD1|-|TRBJ2-5|TRBV27
TGTGCCAGCAGTTACCAAGACAGGGGTCGGCAAGAGACCCAGTACTTC
CASSYQDRGRQETQYF
>TRBD2|-|TRBJ2-3|TRBV10-3
TGTGCCATCAGTGCCCATCATGGGAGCGGGGGAACAGATACGCAGTATTTT
CAISAHHGSGGTDTQYF
>TRBD1|-|TRBJ1-4|TRBV11-2
TGTGCCAGCAGCTCAGGGACAGGGCGTAATGAAAAACTGTTTTTT
CASSSGTGRNEKLFF
>TRBD1|once|TRBJ1-3|TRBV5-1
TGCGCCAGCAGCTTTACAGGGGGCCGGTATGGAAACACCATATATTTT
CASSFTGGRYGNTIYF
>TRBD1|-|TRBJ1-6|TRBV30
TGTGCCTGGACGGTAGGGGGCGATTCACCCCTCCACTTT
CAWTVGGDSPLHF
>TRBD2|-|TRBJ2-5|TRBV9
TGTGCCAGCAGCGAGTCCGGGACTAGCGGGAGACGTCGAGAGACCCAGTACTTC
CASSESGTSGRRRETQYF
>TRBD2|-|TRBJ2-1|TRBV4-2
TGTGCCAGCAGCCCCGTGACTAGCGGGAGTGGTGAGGATGAGCAGTTCTTC
CASSPVTSGSGEDEQFF
>TRBD2|-|TRBJ2-1|TRBV27
TGTGCCAGCAGAGTACTGACTAGCGGGAGATTCGATGAGCAGTTCTTC
CASRVLTSGRFDEQFF
>TRBD1|-|TRBJ2-7|TRBV28
TGTGCCAGCAGTCCGAACGGACAGGCGACCTACGAGCAGTACTTC
CASSPNGQATYEQYF
>-|-|TRBJ2-1|TRBV2
TGTGCCAGCAAGGGGGACGGCGGTATGGGTGAGCAGTTCTTC
CASKGDGGMGEQFF
>-|-|TRBJ1-1|TRBV5-4
TGTGCCAGCAGCACCGAAGTTTCGGGTGAAAAAGCTTTCTTT
CASSTEVSGEKAFF
>-|-|TRBJ1-5|TRBV11-2
TGTGCCAGCAGCTTAGTCGGCGGGCAGCCCCAGCATTTT
CASSLVGGQPQHF
>TRBD1|-|TRBJ1-5|TRBV3-1/TRBV3-2
TGTGCCAGCAGCCAATACAGGGGGGGTCAGCCCCAGCATTTT
CASSQYRGGQPQHF
>-|-|TRBJ1-1|TRBV7-2
TGTGCCAGCAGCTTAGGGCTAGGCACTGAAGCTTTCTTT
CASSLGLGTEAFF
>TRBD2|-|TRBJ2-3|TRBV28
TGTGCCAGCAGTCATCTAGCGGAAATCGCCACCAAAACAGATACGCAGTATTTT
CASSHLAEIATKTDTQYF
>-|-|TRBJ1-5|TRBV27
TGTGCCAGCAGCCCCCTTGGGGGGAGACAGCCCCAGCATTTT
CASSPLGGRQPQHF
>TRBD1|-|TRBJ2-1|TRBV11-2
TGTGCCAGCAGCAGGGCGACAGGGGGCAACGAGCAGTTCTTC
CASSRATGGNEQFF
>-|-|TRBJ2-1|TRBV18
TGTGCCAGCTTTCCGACTTCCTACAATGAGCAGTTCTTC
CASFPTSYNEQFF
>-|-|TRBJ1-3|TRBV21-1
TGTGCCAGCAGCAAAGACGGGACAGTTGGAAACACCATATATTTT
CASSKDGTVGNTIYF
>-|-|TRBJ1-2|TRBV2
TGTGCCAGCAGTGAGGGGGGACTTAACTATGGCTACACCTTC
CASSEGGLNYGYTF
>TRBD1|-|TRBJ2-7|TRBV19
TGTGCCAGTAGTATCGGACAGGGCTACGAGCAGTACTTC
CASSIGQGYEQYF
>TRBD1|-|TRBJ2-7|TRBV2
TGTGCCAGCAGTGGTTTTGGGACAGCCATAGAGCAGTACTTC
CASSGFGTAIEQYF
>-|-|TRBJ1-2|TRBV9
TGTGCCAGCAGGGCTTTCTATGGCTACACCTTC
CASRAFYGYTF
>-|-|TRBJ2-3|TRBV6-2/TRBV6-3
TGTGCCAGCAGTTACGGGAGTCCGGATACGCAGTATTTT
CASSYGSPDTQYF
>-|-|TRBJ1-5|TRBV4-1
TGCGCCAGCAGCCAAGAAATTTATAACCCAGGAAGCAATCAGCCCCAGCATTTT
CASSQEIYNPGSNQPQHF
>TRBD1|-|TRBJ1-2|TRBV6-1
TGTGCCAGCAGTGAGTCCGGGACAGGGCAATATGGCTACACCTTC
CASSESGTGQYGYTF
>TRBD2|-|TRBJ2-1|TRBV27
TGTGCCAGCAGTTTCCCCGGGACTAGCGGAGCCTACAATGAGCAGTTCTTC
CASSFPGTSGAYNEQFF
>TRBD1|few|TRBJ1-6|TRBV5-4
TGTGCCAGCAGCGTATTAGGGGGCCAGGGATCACCCCTCCACTTT
CASSVLGGQGSPLHF
>-|many|TRBJ2-2|TRBV6-6
TGTGCCAGCAACCAGGGAAGAGCCGGGGAGCTGTTTTTT
CASNQGRAGELFF
>-|-|TRBJ2-3|TRBV5-1
TGCGCCAGCCGCCCTGGGAGAGGACCCCTAAGCACAGATACGCAGTATTTT
CASRPGRGPLSTDTQYF
>TRBD2|-|TRBJ2-5|TRBV7-2
TGTGCCAGCACCCTGGGGGGGGTTCGGGAGACCCAGTACTTC
CASTLGGVRETQYF
>TRBD2|-|TRBJ2-3|TRBV7-6
TGTGCCAGCAGCTTTAGCGGGAGCACAGATACGCAGTATTTT
CASSFSGSTDTQYF
>-|few|TRBJ2-7|TRBV18
TGTGCCAGCTCACCTGACAGGAACTCCTACGAGCAGTACTTC
CASSPDRNSYEQYF
>-|-|TRBJ1-6|TRBV27
TGTGCCAGCAGTTTAGGGGGGTATTCACCCCTCCACTTT
CASSLGGYSPLHF
>-|-|TRBJ2-3|TRBV7-9
TGTGCCAGCAGCTTAACACAGACCACAGATACGCAGTATTTT
CASSLTQTTDTQYF
>-|-|TRBJ1-3|TRBV6-4
TGTGCCAGCAGTGACGTACAGATCTCTGGAAACACCATATATTTT
CASSDVQISGNTIYF
>-|-|TRBJ2-3|TRBV27
TGTGCCAGCAGTTTATCGAGACTAGATAGCACAGATACGCAGTATTTT
CASSLSRLDSTDTQYF
>TRBD1|-|TRBJ2-7|TRBV18
TGTGCCAGCTCACTCTTCGGACAGGGTGGCTACGAGCAGTACTTC
CASSLFGQGGYEQYF
>-|-|TRBJ2-1|TRBV10-1
TGCGCCAGCAGTGAGTCGGGGGCGGGTAATGAGCAGTTCTTC
CASSESGAGNEQFF
>TRBD2|-|TRBJ2-5|TRBV12-3/TRBV12-4
TGTGCCAGCAGGTTTAGCGGGAGGGAGACCCAGTACTTC
CASRFSGRETQYF
>TRBD2|-|TRBJ2-3|TRBV25-1
TGTGCCAGCAGTGATGGGACTAGCGGGATGAAAGATACGCAGTATTTT
CASSDGTSGMKDTQYF
>TRBD1|-|TRBJ2-5|TRBV5-1
TGCGCCAGCAGCCCTGAGCCAGGGGGCCTGACCCAGTACTTC
CASSPEPGGLTQYF